The clone carrying this T cell receptor (beta chain) was counted once. Antigen: not known. Using its own MiXCR run on the reads, TCRdb lists one record per CDR3 protein. The sample shows hundreds of thousands of distinct CDR3 sequences, 11% of them seen only once. Looked up from germline, CDR1 is WSHSY and CDR2 is SAAADI. The CDR3 has 14 amino acids. Trimming cost V 8 bases and J 5 bases, with 18 bases left between them. The sample comes from a study of T cell repertoires in cytomegalovirus infection. Overall study results and limits: HLA-C-restricted, CMV-specific TCR beta clonotypes were dominant ex vivo.

This chain joins TRBV10-2 and TRBJ1-1, with D unresolved. The clonotype comes from a human donor in good health (CMV status not recorded). Some clones in this sample may be carry-over from other donors' samples. Specimen: PBMCs. CDR3 DNA: TGCGCCAGCCGTAGAACTCTCCCGGGGACTGAAGCTTTCTTT. It is translated as CASRRTLPGTEAFF.